The clone carrying this T cell receptor beta chain was found many times. Its matching antigen is unknown. TCRdb reprocessed the RACE reads with MiXCR, giving one entry per CDR3 protein. The table lists around 380,000 distinct CDR3 sequences, approximately 4.4% of them singletons. The sample comes from a study of human T cells and chemical hapten exposure. The length of the CDR3 is 13 residues. The germline V and J ends were trimmed by 8 bases and 2 bases, with 13 bases remaining between them. Germline CDR1 reads MNHEY; CDR2 reads SVGAGI. Study findings and constraints: DPC sensitization produced no change in TCRs with frequency above 1 in 1000.

Time point of the sample: patch test 1, 2 weeks after DPC sensitization. Treatment indicated: therapeutic diphenylcyclopropenone sensitization with weekly scalp DPC. The sequence was collected from a woman aged 45-59 years with alopecia areata. Some clones in this sample may be carry-over from other donors' samples. This chain links TRBV6-5 with TRBJ2-7, with D possibly being TRBD1 or TRBD2 (5 bases each). This specimen was whole blood, taken in connection with sensitization to the hapten diphenylcyclopropenone (DPC). The CDR3 loop reads CASGMRDAYEQYF. The CDR3, as DNA: TGTGCCAGCGGGATGAGGGACGCCTACGAGCAGTACTTC.